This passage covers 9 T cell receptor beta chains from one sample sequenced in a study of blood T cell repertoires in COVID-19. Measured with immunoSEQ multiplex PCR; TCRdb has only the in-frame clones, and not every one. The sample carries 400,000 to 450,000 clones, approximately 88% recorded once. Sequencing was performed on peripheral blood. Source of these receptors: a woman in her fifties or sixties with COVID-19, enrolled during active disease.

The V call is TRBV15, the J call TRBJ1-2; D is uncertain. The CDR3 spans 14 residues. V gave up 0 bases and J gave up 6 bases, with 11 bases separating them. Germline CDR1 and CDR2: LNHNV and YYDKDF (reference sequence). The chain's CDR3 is CATSRDKGVDGYTF. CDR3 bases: TGTGCCACCAGCAGAGATAAGGGAGTGGATGGCTACACCTTC.

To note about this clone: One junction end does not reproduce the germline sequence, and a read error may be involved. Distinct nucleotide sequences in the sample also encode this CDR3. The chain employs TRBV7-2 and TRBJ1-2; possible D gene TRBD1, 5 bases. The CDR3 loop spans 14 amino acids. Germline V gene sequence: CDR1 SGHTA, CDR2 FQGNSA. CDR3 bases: TGTGCTAGCAGCTCTGAACCGGGGGGCTATGGCTACACCTTC. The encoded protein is CASSSEPGGYGYTF.

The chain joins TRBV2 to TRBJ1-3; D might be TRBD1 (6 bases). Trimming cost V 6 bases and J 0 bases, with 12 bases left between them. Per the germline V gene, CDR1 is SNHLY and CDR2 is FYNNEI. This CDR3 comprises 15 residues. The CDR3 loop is CASSDGQTSGNTIYF. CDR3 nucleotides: TGTGCCAGCAGCGACGGACAGACCTCTGGAAACACCATATATTTT.

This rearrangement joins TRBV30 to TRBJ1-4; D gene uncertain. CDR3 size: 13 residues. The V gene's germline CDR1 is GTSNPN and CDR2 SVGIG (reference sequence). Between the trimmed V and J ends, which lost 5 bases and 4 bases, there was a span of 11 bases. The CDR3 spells CAWSVRYNEKLFF. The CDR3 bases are TGTGCCTGGTCGGTCCGTTATAATGAAAAACTGTTTTTT.

The CDR3 protein is CASSQVPLVQPQHF. Written as DNA, the CDR3 is TGCGCCAGCAGCCAAGTCCCCTTAGTTCAGCCCCAGCATTTT. The chain couples TRBV4-1 to TRBJ1-5; no firm D call. The CDR3 covers 14 residues. From germline, CDR1 is MGHRA and CDR2 YSYEKL. The ends were cut back, 1 base at V and 6 bases at J, with 10 bases in the middle.

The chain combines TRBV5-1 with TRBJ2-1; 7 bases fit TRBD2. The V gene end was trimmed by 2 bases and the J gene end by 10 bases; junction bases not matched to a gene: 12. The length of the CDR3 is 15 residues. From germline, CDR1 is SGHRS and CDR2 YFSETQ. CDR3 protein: CASSLTSVSLGEQFF. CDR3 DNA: TGCGCCAGCAGCTTAACTAGCGTTTCCCTCGGGGAGCAGTTCTTC.

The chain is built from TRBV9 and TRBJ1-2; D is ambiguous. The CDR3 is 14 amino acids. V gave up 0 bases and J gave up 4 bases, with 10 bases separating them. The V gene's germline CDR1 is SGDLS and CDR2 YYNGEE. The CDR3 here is CASSVGEAIYGYTF. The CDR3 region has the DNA TGTGCCAGCAGCGTAGGCGAAGCTATCTATGGCTACACCTTC.

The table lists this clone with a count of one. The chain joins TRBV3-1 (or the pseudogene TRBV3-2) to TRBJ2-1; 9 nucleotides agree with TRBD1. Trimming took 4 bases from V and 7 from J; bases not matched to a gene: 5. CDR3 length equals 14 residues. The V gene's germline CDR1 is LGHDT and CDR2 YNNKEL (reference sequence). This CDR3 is CASSPRDRVNEQFF. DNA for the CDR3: TGTGCCAGCAGCCCGAGGGACAGGGTGAATGAGCAGTTCTTC.

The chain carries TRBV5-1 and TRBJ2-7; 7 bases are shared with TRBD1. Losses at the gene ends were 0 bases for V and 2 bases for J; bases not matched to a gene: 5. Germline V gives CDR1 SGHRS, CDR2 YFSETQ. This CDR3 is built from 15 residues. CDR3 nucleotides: TGCGCCAGCAGCTTGGGCCGTACAGGGGCCTACGAGCAGTACTTC. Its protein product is CASSLGRTGAYEQYF.